A single sample is the source of the 25 T cell receptor beta chains below, sequenced in a study of graft-versus-host responses after intestinal transplantation. Clones were sequenced by immunoSEQ multiplex PCR, and TCRdb holds only the in-frame ones, with some missing. The sample yields some 45,000 clones, roughly 91% seen once. The specimen comprised PBMCs, sampled 524 days after transplant. Source of these receptors: a human patient who received an intestinal transplant, so some T cells may come from the graft donor.

The rearrangement links TRBV4-3 to TRBJ2-5, with 7 nucleotides matching TRBD1. Germline V gene data show CDR1 as LGHNA and CDR2 as YSLEER. V lost 0 bases, J lost 3 bases, and 4 bases stayed unmatched. The CDR3 has 15 amino acids. This CDR3 reads CASSQERQGEETQYF. The CDR3 nucleotides are TGCGCCAGCAGCCAAGAAAGACAGGGTGAAGAGACCCAGTACTTC.

This clone was found a few times. The V and J genes are TRBV28 and TRBJ1-3; 11 bases align to TRBD1. The CDR3 extends over 15 amino acids. V was clipped by 6 bases and J by 4 bases; unmatched bases: 5. Per germline, CDR1 MDHEN and CDR2 SYDVKM. The CDR3 sequence is CASSSGQGAGNTIYF. CDR3 sequence (DNA): TGTGCCAGCAGCTCCGGACAGGGGGCGGGAAACACCATATATTTT.

This sequence joins TRBV15 and TRBJ2-5, with D maybe TRBD2 (6 bases). This CDR3 comprises 13 residues. Trimming cost V 5 bases and J 3 bases, with 10 bases left between them. Germline V CDR1 and CDR2: LNHNV, YYDKDF (reference sequence). In DNA form, the CDR3 reads TGTGCCACCAGCGGAGGGATAGAAGAGACCCAGTACTTC. As protein: CATSGGIEETQYF.

The chain has TRBV11-2 and TRBJ1-3, with a possible D match to TRBD1 (6 bases). Germline CDR1 and CDR2: SGHAT and FQNNGV. There are 16 residues in the CDR3. V lost 0 bases and J 2 bases, leaving 11 bases between the germline ends. The CDR3 sequence: CASSLDHREAGNTIYF. CDR3 DNA: TGTGCCAGCAGCTTAGATCACAGGGAGGCTGGAAACACCATATATTTT.

This chain links TRBV7-2 with TRBJ2-5, with D possibly matching TRBD1 (5 bases). Germline assignment: CDR1 SGHTA and CDR2 FQGNSA. The CDR3 consists of 14 residues. V was pared by 5 bases and J by 3 bases, with 13 bases between. The DNA of the CDR3 is TGTGCCAGCAGCACACGACAGAGTAAAGAGACCCAGTACTTC. It translates to CASSTRQSKETQYF.

In DNA, the CDR3 is TGTGCCTCCTCAAAAGCGGATCGCACAGATACGCAGTATTTT. It codes for CASSKADRTDTQYF. V and J are TRBV30 and TRBJ2-3; D might be TRBD2 (5 bases). V was shortened by 7 bases and J by 1 base, with 15 bases between the two germline ends. This CDR3 is built from 14 residues. Germline V gene lookup returns CDR1 GTSNPN and CDR2 SVGIG (reference sequence).

This rearrangement joins TRBV5-4 to TRBJ2-7, with D perhaps TRBD1 or TRBD2 (5 bases each). V lost 0 bases and J 7 bases, leaving 14 bases between the germline ends. The CDR3 length is 14 residues. Germline lookup yields CDR1 SGHNT and CDR2 YYREEE (reference sequence). CDR3 sequence (DNA): TGTGCCAGCAGCTTGGGAGGGGCTTTGAGGGAGCAGTACTTC. Translated: CASSLGGALREQYF.

V usage is TRBV5-6 and J usage is TRBJ2-5; unclear D gene. Germline V gene lookup returns CDR1 SGHDT and CDR2 YYEEEE. CDR3 size: 14 residues. The germline V and J ends were trimmed by 1 base and 3 bases, with 10 bases remaining between them. CDR3 sequence (DNA): TGTGCCAGCAGCTTGATCACAGTCAAAGAGACCCAGTACTTC. This codes for CASSLITVKETQYF.

The chain recombines TRBV2 with TRBJ2-2; 11 positions agree with TRBD2. The CDR3 spans 16 residues. CDR1 is SNHLY and CDR2 is FYNNEI in the germline V gene. V shed 8 bases and J 7 bases; nucleotides not matched to a gene: 12. The CDR3 is CASRSGTSGSVGELFF. DNA of the CDR3: TGTGCCAGCCGCTCGGGCACTAGCGGGAGTGTCGGGGAGCTGTTTTTT.

The chain recombines TRBV19 with TRBJ2-2, with D unresolved. V gave up 3 bases and J gave up 1 base, with 9 bases separating them. The length of the CDR3 is 15 residues. The germline V gene encodes CDR1 LNHDA and CDR2 SQIVND (reference sequence). CDR3 in amino acids: CASSIGVLNTGELFF. The CDR3 nucleotides are TGTGCCAGTAGTATTGGGGTCTTGAACACCGGGGAGCTGTTTTTT.

The rearrangement uses TRBV15 and TRBJ2-2, with TRBD2 matching over 9 bases. J lost 3 bases, V lost 0 bases, and 8 bases had no gene match. Germline lookup yields CDR1 LNHNV and CDR2 YYDKDF (reference sequence). This CDR3 comprises 18 residues. The CDR3 protein is CATSRDRSGGRDTGELFF. The DNA of the CDR3 is TGTGCCACCAGCAGAGATCGATCGGGCGGGAGGGACACCGGGGAGCTGTTTTTT.

The chain couples TRBV27 to TRBJ1-2, with 8 bases aligning to TRBD1. After removal of 3 bases from V and 4 bases from J, the junction contained 7 bases not matched to a gene. This CDR3 has 15 residues. CDR1 MNHEY and CDR2 SMNVEV come from the germline V gene (reference sequence). For the CDR3, the DNA is TGTGCCAGCAGTTTCCAGGGGGCGCGGGTCTATGGCTACACCTTC. Translation: CASSFQGARVYGYTF.

The rearrangement links TRBV6-5 to TRBJ2-7; 9 nucleotides match TRBD1. The junction had 8 bases not matched to a gene; V was cut back by 7 bases and J by 4 bases. Germline-derived CDR1 and CDR2 are MNHEY and SVGAGI. The CDR3 covers 14 residues. CDR3 DNA: TGTGCCAGCACCTGGGGACAGGGAGGTTACGAGCAGTACTTC. It codes for CASTWGQGGYEQYF.

CDR3 bases: TGTGCCAGCAGCTTGGCTAGTACGCAGACCCAGTACTTC. Its protein product is CASSLASTQTQYF. The chain couples TRBV5-6 to TRBJ2-5, with D unresolved. Germline-derived CDR1 and CDR2 are SGHDT and YYEEEE. The CDR3 is 13 amino acids. The ends were cut back, 0 bases at V and 6 bases at J, with 9 bases in the middle.

This clone was picked up a small number of times. The chain links TRBV21-1 to TRBJ2-5; the D call of TRBD1 is as the table states it, not checked on the DNA. TRBV21-1 is a pseudogene locus. CDR3 length equals 12 residues. This CDR3 reads CASSIHQETQYF. The CDR3 nucleotides are TGTGCCAGCAGCATACATCAAGAGACCCAGTACTTC.

The chain has TRBV15 and TRBJ1-1, with 7 bases aligning to TRBD1. Germline values: CDR1 LNHNV, CDR2 YYDKDF (reference sequence). CDR3 size: 15 residues. The J segment lost 5 bases and the V segment lost 3 bases, leaving 9 bases of the junction unmatched. CDR3 in amino acids: CATSRGNAGGTEAFF. In nucleotides, the CDR3 is TGTGCCACCAGCAGGGGAAATGCAGGGGGGACTGAAGCTTTCTTT.

A single count supports this clone. The V and J genes are TRBV9 and TRBJ1-1; possible D gene TRBD1, 6 bases. The germline V and J ends were trimmed by 4 bases and 4 bases, with 17 bases remaining between them. The CDR3 is 15 amino acids. Germline CDR1 and CDR2: SGDLS and YYNGEE. CDR3 coding DNA: TGTGCCAGCAGCCTCAATCGGGGGGGCGGCACTGAAGCTTTCTTT. This translates into CASSLNRGGGTEAFF.

This clone appeared a single time. This chain links TRBV9 with TRBJ1-6; the D gene is possibly TRBD1 (5 bases). Per the germline V gene, CDR1 is SGDLS and CDR2 is YYNGEE. V was pared by 0 bases and J by 3 bases, with 13 bases between. This CDR3 spans 17 amino acids. The CDR3 is CASSVGGAVHYNSPLHF. In DNA form, the CDR3 reads TGTGCCAGCAGCGTAGGAGGGGCCGTTCACTATAATTCACCCCTCCACTTT. The full variable domain, completed using reference TRBV9 and TRBJ1-6, is DSGVTQTPKHLITATGQRVTLRCSPRSGDLSVYWYQQSLDQGLQFLIQYYNGEERAKGNILERFSAQQFPDLHSELNLSSLELGDSALYFCASSVGGAVHYNSPLHFGNGTRLTVT.

Here the CDR3 reads CASSLWARGGQGETQYF. CDR3 DNA sequence: TGTGCCAGCAGTTTATGGGCCCGGGGGGGGCAAGGAGAGACCCAGTACTTC. The J gene is TRBJ2-5, the V gene TRBV28; TRBD2 aligns across 8 bases. Germline-derived CDR1 and CDR2 are MDHEN and SYDVKM. The V segment lost 0 bases and the J segment 4 bases; nucleotides outside the gene matches: 10. This CDR3 contains 17 residues. Variable domain in full (rest from reference TRBV28 and TRBJ2-5): DVKVTQSSRYLVKRTGEKVFLECVQDMDHENMFWYRQDPGLGLRLIYFSYDVKMKEKGDIPEGYSVSREKKERFSLILESASTNQTSMYLCASSLWARGGQGETQYFGPGTRLLVL.

This chain connects TRBV28 to TRBJ2-7; D is perhaps TRBD1 or TRBD2 (5 bases each). Trimming shortened V by 6 bases and J by 5 bases, and 20 bases separated the two germline ends. The length of the CDR3 is 15 residues. Germline values: CDR1 MDHEN, CDR2 SYDVKM. The CDR3 reads CASSLHLTGGHEQYF. CDR3 DNA: TGTGCCAGCAGCTTACATTTGACTGGGGGTCACGAGCAGTACTTC.

This clone was observed a single time. This chain uses TRBV9 with TRBJ2-5; tentatively, D is TRBD2 (5 bases). With 4 bases removed from V and 1 base from J, the gap between germline ends came to 14 bases. This CDR3 comprises 15 residues. Germline V gene sequence: CDR1 SGDLS, CDR2 YYNGEE. The CDR3, as DNA: TGTGCCAGCAGCCCCTCTTCCGGGATCCAAGAGACCCAGTACTTC. This translates into CASSPSSGIQETQYF.

The chain couples TRBV27 to TRBJ2-3, with D unclear. V was shortened by 6 bases and J by 4 bases, with 8 bases between the two germline ends. CDR1 and CDR2 (germline): MNHEY, SMNVEV (reference sequence). CDR3 size: 12 residues. The CDR3 reads CASRHPPDTQYF. The CDR3 DNA reads TGTGCCAGCAGGCATCCCCCAGATACGCAGTATTTT.

The rearrangement joins TRBV7-3 to TRBJ2-7, with D tentatively TRBD2 (6 bases). The V and J ends lost 0 bases and 3 bases respectively, with 6 bases between them. This CDR3 comprises 13 residues. The germline gives CDR1 SGHTA, CDR2 FQGTGA. CDR3 protein: CASSLTSGYEQYF. CDR3 nucleotide sequence: TGTGCCAGCAGCTTAACTAGCGGCTACGAGCAGTACTTC.

This rearrangement joins TRBV9 to TRBJ2-7, with TRBD1 matching 12 bases. The CDR3 runs to 16 residues. Germline V gives CDR1 SGDLS, CDR2 YYNGEE. V dropped 5 bases and J dropped 4; count of bases not matched to a gene: 10. In DNA form, the CDR3 reads TGTGCCAGCAGTGCCTCCCGGGACAGGGGGCATTACGAGCAGTACTTC. Translation gives CASSASRDRGHYEQYF. The full variable domain, completed using reference TRBV9 and TRBJ2-7, is DSGVTQTPKHLITATGQRVTLRCSPRSGDLSVYWYQQSLDQGLQFLIQYYNGEERAKGNILERFSAQQFPDLHSELNLSSLELGDSALYFCASSASRDRGHYEQYFGPGTRLTVT.

This clone was counted only a few times. The rearrangement joins TRBV6-4 to TRBJ1-4; D unresolved. The CDR3 runs 14 residues. Germline V lookup: CDR1 MRHNA, CDR2 SNTAGT. Deletions cut 4 bases from V and 0 bases from J, with 6 bases between. The CDR3 sequence is CASSGRTTNEKLFF. The CDR3 nucleotides read TGTGCCAGCAGTGGGAGAACAACTAATGAAAAACTGTTTTTT.